The clone carrying this T cell receptor (beta chain) was seen many times. This sample stems from a study of Graves' ophthalmopathy and Graves' hyperthyroidism. Serum thyroxine and TRAb, along with clinical symptoms, thyroid ultrasound and orbital computed tomography, were what diagnosis relied on. The authors amplified TCR beta CDR3 regions from RNA transcripts. HTBI primers were employed in first-round RT-PCR, then a second-round multiplex PCR followed. MiXCR, applied by TCRdb to the multiplex PCR reads, yields one record per CDR3 protein. Of 300,000 to 450,000 distinct CDR3 sequences detected, approximately 17% appear once; the ten largest clones hold roughly 2.3%. The V gene's germline CDR1 is MNHEY and CDR2 SVGEGT. This CDR3 has 14 residues. V lost 5 bases, J lost 4 bases, and 12 bases lay in between.

The chain uses TRBV6-2 or TRBV6-3 and TRBJ1-5; D may be TRBD1 (6 bases). The sample consisted of peripheral blood. This TCR was recovered from an adult woman with stable Graves' hyperthyroidism. Here the CDR3 reads CASSHGQSNQPQHF. CDR3 DNA: TGTGCCAGCAGTCACGGACAGTCTAATCAGCCCCAGCATTTT.